The sequence of this TCR beta chain was determined in a study of T cells in localized non-small cell lung cancer. Overall study results and limits: Uninvolved adjacent lung, not tumor, had the highest T cell clonality. An association was observed between higher blood T cell density and longer overall survival. Of the top 100 tumor clones, median roughly 60 were in adjacent lung, over 25 among its top 100.

There are a few counts of this clone. What it binds is not known. The repertoire was sequenced with immunoSEQ multiplex PCR; TCRdb's copy has only in-frame clones and lacks some. The sample holds some 13,000 clones, around 84% seen once. Sequenced material: peripheral blood, taken before any cancer treatment. The TCR sequence derives from a male donor older than 55 with stage III lung adenocarcinoma.

For the CDR3, the DNA is TGTGCCAGCAGTGACCGGGACAACACCGGGGAGCTGTTTTTT. Its translation: CASSDRDNTGELFF. The chain uses TRBV6-4 and TRBJ2-2, with D tentatively TRBD1 or TRBD2 (5 bases each). Trimming left V 2 bases short and J 2 bases short, with 6 bases between. This CDR3 contains 14 residues. CDR1 MRHNA and CDR2 SNTAGT come from the germline V gene.